This T cell receptor beta chain stems from a study of control samples from healthy donors and cancer patients. Germline values: CDR1 MNHEY, CDR2 SVGEGT. The CDR3 contains 17 residues. Trimming removed 2 bases at V and 7 bases at J, with 21 bases between. Assay: immunoSEQ multiplex PCR; the TCRdb copy retains only in-frame clones and omits some. In the table there are about 120,000 clones, about 90% of which are singletons. The sequenced material came from blood. This clonotype was obtained from a man between 50 and 59 years old in good health. The chain uses TRBV6-2 or TRBV6-3 and TRBJ1-5, with a possible D match to TRBD1 (5 bases). The CDR3 nucleotides read TGTGCCAGCAGTTACGGATTGGCGGGGCCTTCGGGGCAGCCCCAGCATTTT. It codes for CASSYGLAGPSGQPQHF.